A single TCR beta chain is shown here with its context. Its antigen is as yet unknown. The CDR3 spans 15 residues. Germline trimming cut 4 bases from V and 4 bases from J; bases unmatched to any gene: 5. Germline V lookup: CDR1 KGHSH, CDR2 LQKENI. Primers for the PCR totalled 60 Vbeta and 13 Jbeta. TCRdb keeps only in-frame clones here, not all; method: immunoSEQ multiplex PCR. The sample consists of some 190,000 clones, about 89% of them appearing once. This sample is part of a study of cytomegalovirus exposure and HLA in healthy donors. Broader study findings: A later analysis showed HLA-associated TCR beta chains outstripping equally common others in clonal expansion. According to the study, some 160 TCR beta chains were cytomegalovirus-associated.

The sequencing sample was made of PBMCs. The genes are TRBV18 and TRBJ2-5; 11 bases line up with TRBD1. This clonotype was sampled from a man in his thirties or forties in good health and CMV-seronegative. CDR3 sequence (DNA): TGTGCCAGCTCACAACGGACAGGGGGCGTAGAGACCCAGTACTTC. It codes for CASSQRTGGVETQYF. Supplemented by reference TRBV18 and TRBJ2-5, the full variable domain reads NAGVMQNPRHLVRRRGQEARLRCSPMKGHSHVYWYRQLPEEGLKFMVYLQKENIIDESGMPKERFSAEFPKEGPSILRIQQVVRGDSAAYFCASSQRTGGVETQYFGPGTRLLVL.